One sample yielded the 5 T cell receptor beta chains listed below, sequenced in a study of T cells after posttransplantation cyclophosphamide. Repertoires were generated with immunoSEQ multiplex PCR, while TCRdb's copy carries only in-frame clones and drops some. The data contain fewer than 12,000 clones, roughly 80% of them singletons. A marrow graft followed busulfan-fludarabine conditioning, with cyclophosphamide on days +3 and +4. The sample consisted of PBMCs, taken after allogeneic stem cell transplant with posttransplant cyclophosphamide. The source of these receptors is a female patient in her fifties or sixties who received an allogeneic stem cell transplant from a related donor, was CMV-positive, and had no GVHD. Some T cells may possibly be graft donor cells.

CDR3 sequence (DNA): TGTGCCAGCAGCCAATCCCAGTCGACATTCTATGGCTACACCTTC. Protein: CASSQSQSTFYGYTF. The chain uses TRBV14 and TRBJ1-2; D is uncertain. This CDR3 spans 15 amino acids. Trimming cost V 2 bases and J 4 bases, with 14 bases left between them. Germline lookup yields CDR1 SGHDN and CDR2 FVKESK.

This clone was seen only once. This chain links TRBV6-1 with TRBJ1-1, with 7 bases lining up with TRBD1. Per germline, CDR1 MNHNS and CDR2 SASEGT. V shed 5 bases and J 4 bases; nucleotides not matched to a gene: 7. CDR3 length equals 14 residues. This CDR3 reads CASSYTGELTEAFF. The CDR3 DNA reads TGTGCCAGCAGTTATACAGGGGAGCTCACTGAAGCTTTCTTT.

The V call is TRBV4-3, the J call TRBJ2-3, with unresolved D. Germline CDR1 reads LGHNA; CDR2 reads YSLEER. The CDR3 spans 15 residues. V was cut by 1 base and J by 2 bases, with 10 bases left in between. This chain's CDR3 is CASSQGITHTDTQYF. CDR3 bases: TGCGCCAGCAGCCAAGGCATAACTCACACAGATACGCAGTATTTT.

The V call is TRBV5-6, the J call TRBJ2-5; tentative D call: TRBD2 (6 bases). V lost 4 bases and J 0 bases, leaving 10 bases between the germline ends. The CDR3 totals 14 residues. Germline CDR1 and CDR2: SGHDT and YYEEEE. CDR3 protein: CASSSRDYQETQYF. The DNA for the CDR3 is TGTGCCAGCAGCAGCCGGGACTACCAAGAGACCCAGTACTTC.

The V and J genes are TRBV5-4 and TRBJ2-3; 11 positions match TRBD2. V shed 6 bases and J 3 bases; nucleotides not matched to a gene: 12. Germline lookup yields CDR1 SGHNT and CDR2 YYREEE (reference sequence). The CDR3 covers 17 residues. As DNA, the CDR3 is TGTGCCAGCACCCGTAGCGGGGGGGCCGTTTCGACAGATACGCAGTATTTT. Protein product: CASTRSGGAVSTDTQYF.